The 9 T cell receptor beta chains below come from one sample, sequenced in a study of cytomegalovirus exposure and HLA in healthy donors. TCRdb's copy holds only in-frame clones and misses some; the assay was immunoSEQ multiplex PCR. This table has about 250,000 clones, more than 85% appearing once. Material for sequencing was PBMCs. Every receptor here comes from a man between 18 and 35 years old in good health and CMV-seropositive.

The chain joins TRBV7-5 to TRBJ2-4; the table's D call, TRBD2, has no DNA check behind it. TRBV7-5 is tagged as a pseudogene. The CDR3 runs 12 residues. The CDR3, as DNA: TGTGTCAGAAGCTTAGCCCCGGGGGTATTGTACTTC. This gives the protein CVRSLAPGVLYF.

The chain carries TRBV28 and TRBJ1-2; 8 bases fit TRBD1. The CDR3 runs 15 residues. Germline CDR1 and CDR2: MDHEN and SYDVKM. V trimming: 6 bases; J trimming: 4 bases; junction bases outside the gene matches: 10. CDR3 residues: CASSPTGQGFYGYTF. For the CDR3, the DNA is TGTGCCAGCAGCCCTACCGGACAGGGATTCTATGGCTACACCTTC.

The CDR3 sequence: CASSRMAWGEQYF. As DNA, the CDR3 is TGTGCCAGCAGCCGAATGGCCTGGGGCGAGCAGTACTTC. V usage is TRBV7-6 and J usage is TRBJ2-7; no clear D gene. V was pared by 5 bases and J by 6 bases, with 14 bases between. Germline-derived CDR1 and CDR2 are SGHVS and FNYEAQ. The CDR3 has 13 amino acids.

The chain's CDR3 is CASSFHRGLGGELFF. The DNA for the CDR3 is TGTGCCAGCAGTTTCCACAGGGGGCTTGGCGGGGAGCTGTTTTTT. The chain uses TRBV27 and TRBJ2-2, with 9 bases fitting TRBD1. The CDR3 loop spans 15 amino acids. The J segment lost 7 bases and the V segment lost 3 bases, leaving 6 bases of the junction unmatched. The V gene's germline CDR1 is MNHEY and CDR2 SMNVEV (reference sequence).

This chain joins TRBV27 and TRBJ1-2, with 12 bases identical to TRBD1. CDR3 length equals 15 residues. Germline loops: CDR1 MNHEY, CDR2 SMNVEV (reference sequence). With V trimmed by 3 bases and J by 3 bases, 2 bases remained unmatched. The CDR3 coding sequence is TGTGCCAGCAGTTTGGGGACAGGGGGCGACTATGGCTACACCTTC. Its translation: CASSLGTGGDYGYTF.

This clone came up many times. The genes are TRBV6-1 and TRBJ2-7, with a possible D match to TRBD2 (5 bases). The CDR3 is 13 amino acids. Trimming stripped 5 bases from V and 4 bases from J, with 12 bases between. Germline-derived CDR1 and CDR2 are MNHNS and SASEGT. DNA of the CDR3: TGTGCCAGCAGTCCTTATACTAGATACGAGCAGTACTTC. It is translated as CASSPYTRYEQYF.

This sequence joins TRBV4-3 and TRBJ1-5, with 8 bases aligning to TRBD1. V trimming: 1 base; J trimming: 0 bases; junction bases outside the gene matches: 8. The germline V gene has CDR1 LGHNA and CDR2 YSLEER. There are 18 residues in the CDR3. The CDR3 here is CASSQVAIQGASNQPQHF. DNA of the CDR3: TGCGCCAGCAGCCAAGTAGCGATTCAGGGGGCTAGCAATCAGCCCCAGCATTTT.

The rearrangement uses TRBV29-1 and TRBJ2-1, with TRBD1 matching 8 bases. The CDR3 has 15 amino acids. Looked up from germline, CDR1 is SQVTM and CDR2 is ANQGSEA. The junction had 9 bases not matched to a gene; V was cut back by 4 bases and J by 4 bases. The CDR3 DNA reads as TGCAGCGTTGCCCCGGGACAGGACGAATACAATGAGCAGTTCTTC. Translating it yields CSVAPGQDEYNEQFF.

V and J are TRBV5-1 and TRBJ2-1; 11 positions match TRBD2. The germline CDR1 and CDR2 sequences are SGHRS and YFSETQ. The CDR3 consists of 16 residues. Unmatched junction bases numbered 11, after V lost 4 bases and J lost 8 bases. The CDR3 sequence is CASSLTGLAGVDEQFF. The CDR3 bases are TGCGCCAGCAGCCTCACCGGACTAGCGGGTGTGGATGAGCAGTTCTTC.